This entry describes one TCR beta chain. The specificity of this receptor is unknown. Base quality data are lacking; no much larger clone is found one base away. The cohort consisted of some 670 healthy bone marrow donors. At the time of sampling, all cohort members were nominally healthy, though unrecorded immune exposures were likely present. CMV serostatus was positive for 289 and negative for about half of the 666 cohort members, and was not recorded for this donor. A peripheral blood sample was provided by each donor, and peripheral blood mononuclear cells were used for TCR beta sequencing. The Qiagen DNeasy Blood Extraction Kit was used to extract genomic DNA from the blood cell samples. Library preparation employed the immunoSEQ multiplex PCR assay. For the multiplex PCR, a mixture combining 60 forward primers for TCR Vbeta segments and 13 reverse primers for TCR Jbeta segments was used. The CDR3 region of rearranged TCR beta genes was amplified from genomic DNA by a multiplex PCR assay. The Illumina HiSeq System was used to sequence the amplified TCR beta libraries as 87-base-pair reads. The authors processed their data as follows. A later analysis counted 75 million to 100 million unique TCR beta chains across the approximately 700 repertoires, and 10 million to 12 million of these chains were shared by at least two donors. A nearest-neighbor algorithm error-corrected the raw reads and collapsed the reads into unique sequences, merging closely related sequences to remove PCR and sequencing errors. CDR3 sequences were aligned to IMGT reference sequences to assign V, D and J gene segments. For a sequence to be retained, a match of at least six nucleotides to both a V gene segment and a J gene segment was required. Rearrangements were called productive when the CDR3 lacked stop codons and stayed in frame with V and J; all others were non-productive. CDR3 was defined according to IMGT convention as the region running from the second conserved V-encoded cysteine to the conserved J-encoded phenylalanine. Sequences without an unambiguous match to a single V gene segment were excluded from the earlier analysis of over 500 of the donors. In an earlier analysis of approximately 560 of the donors, a V segment was called functional when productive rearrangements were above 56.7%, and segregating when the standard deviation between donors exceeded 5%. A statistical classification framework was built for diagnosing cytomegalovirus status from the catalog of TCR beta chain sequences. A later analysis assigned V and J genes by comparing TCR nucleotide sequences with IMGT/GENE-DB human TR gene sequences. In a later analysis, CDR3 sequences and most-parsimonious VDJ recombination scenarios were assigned using the TCRdist pipeline. In a later analysis, each TCR beta chain was defined by its CDR3 amino acid sequence together with its V-gene family, and reads lacking a unique V-gene family were excluded. A later analysis removed several hundred highly shared, low-generation-probability nucleotide sequences to deal with suspected cross-contamination and a sequencing artifact. In a later analysis, a clonal expansion index for each public chain was calculated from normalized within-repertoire ranks of inferred template counts. Generation probabilities in a later analysis came from a VDJ recombination model fitted to out-of-frame rearrangements, and those results were checked against IGoR. In a later analysis, TCR-TCR, TCR-HLA and TCR-CMV co-occurrence was scored with hypergeometric tests, and a repertoire-size bias correction was applied to TCR pairs. In a later analysis, false discovery rates were estimated by permuting HLA or CMV assignments 20 times. In a later analysis, co-occurring TCRs were grouped using DBSCAN, with TCRdist sequence similarity added in when clustering inside HLA-allele-positive subsets. Repertoires with fewer than 30,000 or more than 120,000 public chains were left out of co-occurrence clustering, as were four to six repertoires with anomalous nucleotide sharing. The immuneACCESS repertoire file appears here via TCRdb, limited to in-frame rearrangements. These files lack a portion of the clones; in checked studies, under half of the deficit traces to unresolved V genes, and the cause of the others is not known. From that table come the V and J calls and clone size; the DNA was used to work out D and trimming. The sample includes 100,000 to 150,000 clones, with around four fifths observed a single time. The ten largest clonotypes hold approximately 1% of the sample.

These data originate in a study of cytomegalovirus exposure and HLA in healthy donors (TCRdb year 2017). Context from the whole study: In an earlier analysis of some 610 of the donors, around 300 Gb of sequence data and 117 million unique TCR beta sequences from about 179 million T cells were reported. Approximately 310 gigabases of sequencing data and around 85 million unique TCR sequences made up an early release that covered some 640 HLA-typed donors. Among the roughly 410 genotyped donors, around 81% belonged to the genetic ancestry cluster associated with self-reported Caucasian donors. The study aimed to test whether signatures of past pathogen exposure could be identified by cataloging public T cell receptors. The study profiled the T cell repertoires of some 610 subjects by immunosequencing and related them to cytomegalovirus serostatus. Besides the first cohort of roughly 660 subjects, a separate validation cohort made up of around 120 different subjects was used. The study combined high-throughput TCR immunosequencing, statistical association of individual TCRs with disease status, and machine learning to predict cytomegalovirus infection status. To study patterns of TCR occurrence, a later analysis re-analyzed previously published TCR beta repertoires from under 750 donors and added high-resolution HLA genotyping. The later analysis used no new phenotypic data to find candidate immune exposures, relying instead on TCR beta sequences and their occurrence across donors. In an earlier analysis of a few hundred of the donors, high-throughput TCR beta sequencing was used to judge whether each TCR beta V gene segment behaved as functional or pseudogenic. Alongside the repertoire data, information on donor age, sex, ethnicity and CMV serostatus was compiled. In a later genetic analysis, genome-wide SNP genotypes for about three fifths of the 666 donors were used, and that subset was treated as a discovery cohort. All discovery cohort repertoires had been generated using a single sequencing platform. Class I and class II HLA loci were covered by the typing at four-digit resolution. The number of donors typed differed by locus, with 629-630 for A, B, C, DRB1 and DQB1, over 500 for DQA1, over 600 for DPA1, and around 450 for DPB1. Four to six DR-DQ haplotypes were handled as single units for association and clustering, since linkage in the cohort was strong. Among about 360 genotyped donors of the cohort, an average of roughly 240,000 unique TCR beta nucleotide sequences were sequenced per donor, 15% to 20% of them non-productive. Findings and caveats that apply to the study as a whole: A cluster of highly shared sequence variants was judged likely to represent a technical artifact of the sequencing pipeline. The classifier was reported to diagnose cytomegalovirus status with high specificity and sensitivity in both the original and validation cohorts. Because some donors lacked HLA typing at each locus, the association tests relied only on the typed subset. Across donors, most TCR sequences were observed very rarely, whereas some public TCRs were present in many individuals. A further reported finding was that TCR beta sequences accurately predicted the HLA-A and HLA-B alleles for most subjects in the first cohort. Correlated functional status among segregating V segments might reflect linkage disequilibrium, but an unknown experimental factor could not be ruled out. In a later analysis, HLA-associated TCR beta chains were found to be more clonally expanded and to have lower generation probabilities than equally common non-associated chains. The cohort was sequenced for TCR beta chains only, and without alpha or paired-chain data the features that could be detected were limited. According to a later analysis, most CMV-associated TCR beta chains appeared to be HLA-restricted, and the HLA associations seemed to be driven largely by CMV exposure. The only immune exposure information available for the cohort was CMV serostatus. It was suggested by the authors that the approach could potentially be generalized to other disease states and immunological phenotypes. A total of 164 TCR beta chains were listed by the study as associated with cytomegalovirus. In a later genetic analysis, a missense DCLRE1C variant was associated with V-gene and J-gene trimming of TCR beta chains, and the association was replicated in an independent cohort. Several of the top co-occurrence clusters appeared to be linked to parvovirus B19, influenza, CMV and Epstein-Barr virus, according to a later analysis. A later genetic analysis reported fewer N-insertions in productive TCRs among donors in an Asian-associated ancestry cluster than the roughly 690-donor mean. In vitro tests confirmed that three of the cytomegalovirus-associated TCR beta chains recognize cytomegalovirus antigens. Presence/absence analyses assumed roughly uniform sequencing depth across donors, an assumption that may not hold. According to a later analysis, TCR association rates differed among HLA loci, with DRB1 alleles showing the most associated TCRs and HLA-C alleles showing the fewest. An earlier analysis of around 600 of the donors showed that most TCR beta V segments appeared in productive rearrangements either about 87% or about 30% of the time, which broadly matched IMGT annotations. When HLA alleles, especially DR and DQ, strongly co-occurred, attributing TCR associations to individual alleles was difficult. Specific HLA alleles were associated with over 15,000 TCR beta sequences at a false discovery rate of 0.05 in a later analysis. About 17 rarely observed V segments, including chromosome 9 orphons, were excluded from the earlier analysis of several hundred of the donors because counts were too low.

The source of this sequence is a human donor in good health. Sequenced material: PBMCs.

The DNA is TGTGCCAGCACTCCCGCCGGGTCCCAGGGGTACACCATATATTTT. Its protein product is CASTPAGSQGYTIYF. The chain uses TRBV28 and TRBJ1-3; the D gene is possibly TRBD1, with 6 bases matching. V is shortened by 7 bases, J by 8 bases, and the region joining them spans 21 bases. The CDR3 measures 15 amino acids from cysteine to phenylalanine. Solely the CDR3 DNA is kept, with 45 bases framed from the first base. Taken from the germline V gene, the CDR1 and CDR2 loops are MDHEN and SYDVKM.